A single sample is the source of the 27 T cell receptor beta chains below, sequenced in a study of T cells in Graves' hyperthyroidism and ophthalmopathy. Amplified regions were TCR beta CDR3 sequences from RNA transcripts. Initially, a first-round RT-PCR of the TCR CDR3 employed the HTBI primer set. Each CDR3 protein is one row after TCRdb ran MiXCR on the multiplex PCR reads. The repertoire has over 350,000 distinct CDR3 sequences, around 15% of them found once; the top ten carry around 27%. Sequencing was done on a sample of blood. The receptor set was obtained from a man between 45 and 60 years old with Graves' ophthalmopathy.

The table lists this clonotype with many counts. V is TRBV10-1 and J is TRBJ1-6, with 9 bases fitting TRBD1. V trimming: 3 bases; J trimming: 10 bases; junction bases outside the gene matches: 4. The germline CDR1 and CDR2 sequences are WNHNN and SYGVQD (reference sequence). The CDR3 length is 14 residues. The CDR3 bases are TGCGCCAGCAGTGATACGACAGGGGGATCACCCCTCCACTTT. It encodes CASSDTTGGSPLHF.

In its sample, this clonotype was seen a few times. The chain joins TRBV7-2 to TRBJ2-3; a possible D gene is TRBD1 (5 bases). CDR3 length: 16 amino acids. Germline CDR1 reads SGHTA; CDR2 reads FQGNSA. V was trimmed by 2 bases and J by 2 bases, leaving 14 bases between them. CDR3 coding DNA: TGTGCCAGCAGCTTATTAGGGGCCTCCACCACAGATACGCAGTATTTT. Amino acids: CASSLLGASTTDTQYF. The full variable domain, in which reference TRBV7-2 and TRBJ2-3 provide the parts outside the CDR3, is GAGVSQSPSNKVTEKGKDVELRCDPISGHTALYWYRQSLGQGLEFLIYFQGNSAPDKSGLPSDRFSAERTGGSVSTLTIQRTQQEDSAVYLCASSLLGASTTDTQYFGPGTRLTVL.

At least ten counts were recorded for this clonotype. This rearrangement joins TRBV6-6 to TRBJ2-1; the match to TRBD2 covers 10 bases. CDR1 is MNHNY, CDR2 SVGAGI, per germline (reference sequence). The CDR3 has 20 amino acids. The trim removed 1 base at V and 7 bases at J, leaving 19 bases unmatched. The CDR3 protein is CASSYFGVAGGRAGLNEQFF. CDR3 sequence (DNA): TGTGCCAGCAGTTACTTTGGGGTAGCGGGAGGAAGGGCAGGGTTGAATGAGCAGTTCTTC.

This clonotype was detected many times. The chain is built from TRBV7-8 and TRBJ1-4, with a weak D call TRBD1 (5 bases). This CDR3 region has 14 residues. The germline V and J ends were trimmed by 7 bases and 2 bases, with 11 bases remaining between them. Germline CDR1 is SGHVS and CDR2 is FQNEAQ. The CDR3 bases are TGTGCCAGCACCTCACAGGATACTAATGAAAAACTGTTTTTT. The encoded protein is CASTSQDTNEKLFF.

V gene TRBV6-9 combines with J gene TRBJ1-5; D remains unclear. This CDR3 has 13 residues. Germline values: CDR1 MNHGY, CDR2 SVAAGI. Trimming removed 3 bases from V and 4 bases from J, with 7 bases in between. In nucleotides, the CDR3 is TGTGCCAGCAGTTACAGCCCAAATCAGCCCCAGCATTTT. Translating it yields CASSYSPNQPQHF.

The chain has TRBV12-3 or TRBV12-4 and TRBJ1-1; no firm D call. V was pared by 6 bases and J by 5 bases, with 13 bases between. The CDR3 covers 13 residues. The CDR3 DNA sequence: TGTGCCAGCAGGACGGACTGGTATACTGAAGCTTTCTTT. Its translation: CASRTDWYTEAFF.

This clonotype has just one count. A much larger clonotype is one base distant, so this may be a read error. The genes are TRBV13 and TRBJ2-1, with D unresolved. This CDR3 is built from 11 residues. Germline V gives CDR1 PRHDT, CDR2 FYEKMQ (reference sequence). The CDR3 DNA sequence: TGTACCAGCAGCTTCGATGATGAGCAGTTCTTC. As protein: CTSSFDDEQFF.

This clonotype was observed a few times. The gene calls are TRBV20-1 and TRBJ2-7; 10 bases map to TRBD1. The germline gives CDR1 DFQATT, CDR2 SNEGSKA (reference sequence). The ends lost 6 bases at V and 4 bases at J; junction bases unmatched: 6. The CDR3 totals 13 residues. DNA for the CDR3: TGCAGTGCGCCGGGACAGGGGTTTTACGAGCAGTACTTC. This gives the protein CSAPGQGFYEQYF.

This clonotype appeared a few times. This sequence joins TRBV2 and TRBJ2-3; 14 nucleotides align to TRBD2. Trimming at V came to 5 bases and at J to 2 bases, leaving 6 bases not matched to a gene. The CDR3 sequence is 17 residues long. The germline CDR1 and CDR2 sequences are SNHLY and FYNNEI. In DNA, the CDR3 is TGTGCCAGCAGTCCTGGACTAGCGGGAGGCCACACAGATACGCAGTATTTT. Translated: CASSPGLAGGHTDTQYF.

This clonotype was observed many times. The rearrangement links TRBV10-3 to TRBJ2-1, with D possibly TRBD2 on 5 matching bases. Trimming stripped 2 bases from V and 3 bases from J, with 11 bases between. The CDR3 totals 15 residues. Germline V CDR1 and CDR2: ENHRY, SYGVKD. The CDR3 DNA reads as TGTGCCATCAGTGAGACCCGGGATCTCTACAATGAGCAGTTCTTC. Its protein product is CAISETRDLYNEQFF.

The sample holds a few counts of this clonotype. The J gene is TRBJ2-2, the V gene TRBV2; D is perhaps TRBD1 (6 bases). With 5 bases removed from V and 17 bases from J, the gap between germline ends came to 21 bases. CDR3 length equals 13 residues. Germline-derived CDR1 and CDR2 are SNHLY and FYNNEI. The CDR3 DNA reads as TGTGCCAGCAGTTACAAAGGGGGTCAAGGGGGTTTTTTT. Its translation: CASSYKGGQGGFF.

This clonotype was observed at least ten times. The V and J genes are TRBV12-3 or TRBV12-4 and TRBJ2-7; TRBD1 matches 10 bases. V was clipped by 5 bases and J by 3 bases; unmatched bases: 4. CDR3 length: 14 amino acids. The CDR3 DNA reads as TGTGCCAGCAGTGATGACAGGGGGCGCTACGAGCAGTACTTC. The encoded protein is CASSDDRGRYEQYF.

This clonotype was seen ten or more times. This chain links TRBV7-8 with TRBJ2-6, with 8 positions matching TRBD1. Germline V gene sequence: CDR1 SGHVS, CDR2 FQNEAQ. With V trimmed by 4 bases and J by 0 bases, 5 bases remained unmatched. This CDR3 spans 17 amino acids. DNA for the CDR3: TGTGCCAGCAGCTCACGACAGGGGAGCTCTGGGGCCAACGTCCTGACTTTC. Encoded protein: CASSSRQGSSGANVLTF.

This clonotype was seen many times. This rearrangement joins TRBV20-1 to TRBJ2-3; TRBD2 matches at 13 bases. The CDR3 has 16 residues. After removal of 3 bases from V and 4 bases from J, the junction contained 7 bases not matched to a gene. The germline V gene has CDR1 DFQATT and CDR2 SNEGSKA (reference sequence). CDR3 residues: CSASPTSGRSADTQYF. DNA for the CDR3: TGCAGTGCTAGTCCGACTAGCGGGAGGTCGGCAGATACGCAGTATTTT.

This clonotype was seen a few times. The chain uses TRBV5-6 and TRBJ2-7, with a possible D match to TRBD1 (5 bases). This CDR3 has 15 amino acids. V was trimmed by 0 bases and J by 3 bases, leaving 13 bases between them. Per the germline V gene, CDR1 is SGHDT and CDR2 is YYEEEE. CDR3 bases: TGTGCCAGCAGCTTGGTGTCGGCAAGGGGCTACGAGCAGTACTTC. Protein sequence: CASSLVSARGYEQYF.

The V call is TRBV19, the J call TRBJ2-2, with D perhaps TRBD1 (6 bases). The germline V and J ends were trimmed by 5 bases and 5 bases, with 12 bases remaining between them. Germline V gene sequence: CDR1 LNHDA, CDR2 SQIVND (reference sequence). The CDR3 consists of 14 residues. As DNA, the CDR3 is TGTGCCAGTAGTTTACAGGGTAGAACCGGGGAGCTGTTTTTT. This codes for CASSLQGRTGELFF. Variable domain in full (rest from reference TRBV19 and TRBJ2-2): DGGITQSPKYLFRKEGQNVTLSCEQNLNHDAMYWYRQDPGQGLRLIYYSQIVNDFQKGDIAEGYSVSREKKESFPLTVTSAQKNPTAFYLCASSLQGRTGELFFGEGSRLTVL.

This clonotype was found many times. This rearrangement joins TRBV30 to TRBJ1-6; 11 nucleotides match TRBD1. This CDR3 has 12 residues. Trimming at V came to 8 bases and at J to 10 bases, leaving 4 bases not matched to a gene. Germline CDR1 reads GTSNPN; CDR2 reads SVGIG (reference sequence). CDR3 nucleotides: TGTGCCGGGGGACAGGGGGGATCACCCCTCCACTTT. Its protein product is CAGGQGGSPLHF.

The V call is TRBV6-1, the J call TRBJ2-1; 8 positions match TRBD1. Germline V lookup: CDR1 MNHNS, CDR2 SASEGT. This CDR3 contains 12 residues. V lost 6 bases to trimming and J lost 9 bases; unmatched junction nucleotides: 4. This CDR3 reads CASRTGVAEQFF. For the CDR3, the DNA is TGTGCCAGCAGGACAGGGGTCGCTGAGCAGTTCTTC.

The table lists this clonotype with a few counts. The CDR3 reads CASSLGPLDRAKNIQYF. The CDR3 DNA follows: TGTGCCAGCAGCTTAGGGCCCCTAGACAGGGCCAAAAACATTCAGTACTTC. The V gene is TRBV7-9, the J gene TRBJ2-4; possibly TRBD1 for D (6 bases). The CDR3 is 17 residues long. Germline V gene data show CDR1 as SEHNR and CDR2 as FQNEAQ (reference sequence). Trimming stripped 1 base from V and 1 base from J, with 14 bases between.

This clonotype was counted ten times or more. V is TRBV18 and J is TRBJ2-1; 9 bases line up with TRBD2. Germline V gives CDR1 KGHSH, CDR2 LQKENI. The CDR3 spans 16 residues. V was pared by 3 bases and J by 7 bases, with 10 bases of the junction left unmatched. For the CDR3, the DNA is TGTGCCAGCTCACCGCTGGCGGGAGGGATAGGGAATGAGCAGTTCTTC. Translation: CASSPLAGGIGNEQFF.

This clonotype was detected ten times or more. CDR3 DNA sequence: TGCGCCAGCAGCCAGTCCGGGACTAGCGGGAGCTATGAGCAGTTCTTC. It is translated as CASSQSGTSGSYEQFF. The chain has TRBV5-1 and TRBJ2-1; 14 positions agree with TRBD2. Trimming cost V 4 bases and J 8 bases; bases outside gene matches: 8. CDR1 SGHRS and CDR2 YFSETQ come from the germline V gene. The CDR3 is 16 amino acids.

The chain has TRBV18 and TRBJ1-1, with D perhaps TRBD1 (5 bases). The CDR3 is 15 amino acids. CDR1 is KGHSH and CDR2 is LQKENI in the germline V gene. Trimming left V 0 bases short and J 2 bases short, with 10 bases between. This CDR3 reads CASSPPGRVNTEAFF. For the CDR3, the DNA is TGTGCCAGCTCACCACCGGGCAGGGTAAACACTGAAGCTTTCTTT.

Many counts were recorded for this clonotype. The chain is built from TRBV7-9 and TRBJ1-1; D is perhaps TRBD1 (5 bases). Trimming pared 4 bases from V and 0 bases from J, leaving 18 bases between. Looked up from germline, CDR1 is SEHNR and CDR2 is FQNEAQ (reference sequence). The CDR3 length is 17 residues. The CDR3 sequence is CASSSRARQGLNTEAFF. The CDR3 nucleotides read TGTGCCAGCAGCTCCCGCGCTAGGCAGGGATTGAACACTGAAGCTTTCTTT.

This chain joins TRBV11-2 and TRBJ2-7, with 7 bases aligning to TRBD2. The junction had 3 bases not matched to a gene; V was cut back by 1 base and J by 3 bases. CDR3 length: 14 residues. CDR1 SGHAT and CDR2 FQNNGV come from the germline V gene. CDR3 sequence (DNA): TGTGCCAGCAGCTTAGGCGCGGGAGACTACGAGCAGTACTTC. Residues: CASSLGAGDYEQYF.

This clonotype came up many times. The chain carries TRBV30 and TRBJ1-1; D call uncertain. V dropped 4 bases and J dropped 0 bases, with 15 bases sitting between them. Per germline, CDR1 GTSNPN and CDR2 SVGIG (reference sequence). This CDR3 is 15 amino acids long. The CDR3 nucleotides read TGTGCCTGGATCCGTAGGGCTCTCATGAACACTGAAGCTTTCTTT. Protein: CAWIRRALMNTEAFF.

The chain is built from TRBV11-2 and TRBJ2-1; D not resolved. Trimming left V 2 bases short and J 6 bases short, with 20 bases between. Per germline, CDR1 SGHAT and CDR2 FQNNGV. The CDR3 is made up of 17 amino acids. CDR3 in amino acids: CASSLNPGQNYRNEQFF. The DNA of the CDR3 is TGTGCCAGCAGCTTAAACCCCGGGCAGAATTATCGCAATGAGCAGTTCTTC. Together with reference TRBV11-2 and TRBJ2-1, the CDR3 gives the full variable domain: EAGVAQSPRYKIIEKRQSVAFWCNPISGHATLYWYQQILGQGPKLLIQFQNNGVVDDSQLPKDRFSAERLKGVDSTLKIQPAKLEDSAVYLCASSLNPGQNYRNEQFFGPGTRLTVL.

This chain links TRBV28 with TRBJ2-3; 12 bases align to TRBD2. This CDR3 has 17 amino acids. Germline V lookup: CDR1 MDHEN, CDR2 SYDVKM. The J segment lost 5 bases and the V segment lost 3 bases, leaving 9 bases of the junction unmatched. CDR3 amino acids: CASSFRLTSGSRDTQYF. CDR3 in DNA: TGTGCCAGCAGTTTCCGCTTGACTAGCGGGAGCCGAGATACGCAGTATTTT.